A single sample is the source of the 16 T cell receptor beta chains below, sequenced in a study of blood T cell repertoires in COVID-19. Generated by immunoSEQ multiplex PCR, the TCRdb table keeps only in-frame clones and is missing some. Of 200,000 to 250,000 clones listed, about 89% are singletons. The sequencing sample was made of peripheral blood. The receptors were gathered from a man aged 60 to 75 who had recovered from COVID-19.

The chain carries TRBV5-1 and TRBJ1-1, with 11 bases matching TRBD1. V gave up 4 bases and J gave up 2 bases; unmatched junction bases: 4. CDR1 SGHRS and CDR2 YFSETQ come from the germline V gene. The CDR3 is 15 amino acids. The CDR3 sequence: CASSPDRGRNTEAFF. CDR3 nucleotides: TGCGCCAGCAGCCCGGACAGGGGGCGAAACACTGAAGCTTTCTTT.

Written as DNA, the CDR3 is TGTGCCAGCAGTTTGATGGGACAGGGGACCGGGGAGCTGTTTTTT. This codes for CASSLMGQGTGELFF. The chain has TRBV27 and TRBJ2-2; 10 bases align to TRBD1. The V gene end was trimmed by 3 bases and the J gene end by 5 bases; junction bases not matched to a gene: 3. Germline V gene sequence: CDR1 MNHEY, CDR2 SMNVEV (reference sequence). This CDR3 spans 15 amino acids.

V is TRBV18 and J is TRBJ2-5; 8 bases line up with TRBD2. Trimming at V came to 6 bases and at J to 6 bases, leaving 21 bases not matched to a gene. The germline V gene encodes CDR1 KGHSH and CDR2 LQKENI. The CDR3 consists of 18 residues. CDR3 region: CASSSSSETSGLRKTQYF. CDR3 sequence (DNA): TGTGCCAGCTCCTCCTCCTCTGAAACTAGCGGACTGAGGAAGACCCAGTACTTC.

The chain employs TRBV6-5 and TRBJ2-3; TRBD1 matches 7 bases. This CDR3 contains 15 residues. Looked up from germline, CDR1 is MNHEY and CDR2 is SVGAGI. With V trimmed by 6 bases and J by 3 bases, 9 bases remained unmatched. CDR3 loop: CASRTQGVVTDTQYF. The CDR3 region has the DNA TGTGCCAGCAGAACCCAGGGGGTTGTTACAGATACGCAGTATTTT.

DNA of the CDR3: TGTGCCTGGAGTGGAGGCAATAGCAATCAGCCCCAGCATTTT. Translated, it gives CAWSGGNSNQPQHF. V usage is TRBV30 and J usage is TRBJ1-5; D gene ambiguous. Trimming stripped 1 base from V and 0 bases from J, with 7 bases between. Germline V lookup: CDR1 GTSNPN, CDR2 SVGIG (reference sequence). The CDR3 totals 14 residues.

This clone occurred once. The chain combines TRBV5-6 with TRBJ2-3; 7 positions match TRBD1. Germline CDR1 reads SGHDT; CDR2 reads YYEEEE. The CDR3 covers 16 residues. With 2 bases clipped from V and 9 bases from J, the junction kept 15 bases outside the gene matches. CDR3 in amino acids: CASSLDGAGGKVTQYF. CDR3 DNA sequence: TGTGCCAGCAGCTTAGATGGGGCAGGGGGTAAGGTGACGCAGTATTTT.

The CDR3 DNA is TGCACCAGCAGCCAAGCAGCGGGCACTAAAGAGACCCAGTACTTC. Encoded protein: CTSSQAAGTKETQYF. V is TRBV1 and J is TRBJ2-5; TRBD2, as called in the table, went unchecked against the DNA. TRBV1 is marked as a pseudogene. This CDR3 comprises 15 residues.

The chain links TRBV6-5 to TRBJ1-5; unclear D gene. The CDR3 totals 14 residues. V dropped 10 bases and J dropped 0 bases, with 13 bases sitting between them. Germline V gives CDR1 MNHEY, CDR2 SVGAGI. This CDR3 is CATREDNSNQPQHF. CDR3 in DNA: TGTGCCACCCGGGAAGATAATAGCAATCAGCCCCAGCATTTT.

The J gene is TRBJ1-1, the V gene TRBV6-5, with 8 positions matching TRBD1. With 11 bases clipped from V and 1 base from J, the junction kept 9 bases outside the gene matches. CDR1 and CDR2 (germline): MNHEY, SVGAGI. The CDR3 contains 14 residues. DNA of the CDR3: TGTGCCGGACATAGGACAGGGACGAACACTGAAGCTTTCTTT. Translating gives CAGHRTGTNTEAFF.

V is TRBV10-3 and J is TRBJ2-1, with D possibly being TRBD2 (6 bases). Germline CDR1 reads ENHRY; CDR2 reads SYGVKD. The CDR3 spans 15 residues. V lost 8 bases and J lost 8, with 22 bases in between. Here the CDR3 reads CAISPRGGLRDEQFF. The CDR3 nucleotides read TGTGCCATCTCCCCGCGGGGAGGCCTTAGGGATGAGCAGTTCTTC.

The genes are TRBV5-4 and TRBJ2-7, with 8 bases fitting TRBD2. The V gene end was trimmed by 3 bases and the J gene end by 6 bases; junction bases not matched to a gene: 11. This CDR3 has 15 residues. CDR1 and CDR2 from the germline V gene are SGHNT and YYREEE (reference sequence). For the CDR3, the DNA is TGTGCCAGCAGCTATCAAAGCGGGAGAACATCCGAGCAGTACTTC. Translating it yields CASSYQSGRTSEQYF.

The CDR3 loop reads CASSLTVGSGAKNIQYF. The CDR3 DNA reads as TGTGCCAGCAGCTTAACGGTCGGGAGTGGGGCCAAAAACATTCAGTACTTC. The rearrangement uses TRBV5-6 and TRBJ2-4, with D perhaps matching TRBD2 (6 bases). This CDR3 comprises 17 residues. Trimming removed 2 bases at V and 1 base at J, with 16 bases between. CDR1 is SGHDT and CDR2 is YYEEEE in the germline V gene.

This sequence joins TRBV19 and TRBJ2-5; TRBD1 matches 8 bases. Looked up from germline, CDR1 is LNHDA and CDR2 is SQIVND (reference sequence). V shed 6 bases, J shed 2 bases, and the junction held 5 bases outside the gene matches. This CDR3 contains 14 residues. Written as DNA, the CDR3 is TGTGCCAGTAGCCGGGGACAGGCTCAAGAGACCCAGTACTTC. Translating gives CASSRGQAQETQYF.

The gene calls are TRBV3-1 (or the pseudogene TRBV3-2) and TRBJ2-1; D is ambiguous. Germline V gene data show CDR1 as LGHDT and CDR2 as YNNKEL (reference sequence). CDR3 length equals 15 residues. The ends were cut back, 1 base at V and 7 bases at J, with 14 bases in the middle. CDR3 region: CASSQGSHPRNEQFF. The CDR3 nucleotides read TGTGCCAGCAGCCAAGGGAGCCACCCAAGGAATGAGCAGTTCTTC.

This clone appeared a single time. The chain recombines TRBV6-5 with TRBJ2-3, with 7 bases matching TRBD1. Germline CDR1 MNHEY, CDR2 SVGAGI. The CDR3 is 15 amino acids. Trimming removed 8 bases from V and 1 base from J; junction bases left unmatched: 9. This CDR3 reads CASRNRGLGTDTQYF. CDR3 DNA sequence: TGTGCCAGCCGGAACAGGGGTTTGGGCACAGATACGCAGTATTTT.

As for this clone: Different DNA sequences within this sample yield the same CDR3. V gene TRBV18 combines with J gene TRBJ2-5, with D unclear. CDR3 length equals 13 residues. Trimming pared 0 bases from V and 2 bases from J, leaving 4 bases between. Germline CDR1 KGHSH, CDR2 LQKENI. CDR3 sequence (DNA): TGTGCCAGCTCACCACCGAGTCAAGAGACCCAGTACTTC. Its translation: CASSPPSQETQYF.